Within the sample, the clone carrying this TCR beta chain is medium-sized. Amplification of TCR beta used genomic DNA extracted from peripheral blood. The sample is drawn from a study of T cell repertoires in aging, cancer and after chemotherapy. Overall study: Six age groups, ranging from 30 or younger to 70 or older, included the donors. Roughly 8.9 million TCR reads were in the whole dataset.

TRB rearrangements spanning V, D and J were amplified using mixed TRB-A/B primers. TCRdb redid the calling of the multiplex PCR reads with MiXCR, one entry per CDR3 protein. In the table there are about 6,000 distinct CDR3 sequences, under 25% of which are singletons. The germline V and J ends were trimmed by 5 bases and 4 bases, with 15 bases remaining between them. CDR1 and CDR2 (germline): SGHDT, YYEEEE. The CDR3 is made up of 14 amino acids. Source material: blood. This receptor was taken from a human donor in good health. The rearrangement links TRBV5-6 to TRBJ1-2; D perhaps matches TRBD1 (6 bases). The CDR3 here is CASRLEGGPYGYTF. The CDR3 nucleotides are TGTGCCAGCAGGTTAGAGGGGGGCCCCTATGGCTACACCTTC.